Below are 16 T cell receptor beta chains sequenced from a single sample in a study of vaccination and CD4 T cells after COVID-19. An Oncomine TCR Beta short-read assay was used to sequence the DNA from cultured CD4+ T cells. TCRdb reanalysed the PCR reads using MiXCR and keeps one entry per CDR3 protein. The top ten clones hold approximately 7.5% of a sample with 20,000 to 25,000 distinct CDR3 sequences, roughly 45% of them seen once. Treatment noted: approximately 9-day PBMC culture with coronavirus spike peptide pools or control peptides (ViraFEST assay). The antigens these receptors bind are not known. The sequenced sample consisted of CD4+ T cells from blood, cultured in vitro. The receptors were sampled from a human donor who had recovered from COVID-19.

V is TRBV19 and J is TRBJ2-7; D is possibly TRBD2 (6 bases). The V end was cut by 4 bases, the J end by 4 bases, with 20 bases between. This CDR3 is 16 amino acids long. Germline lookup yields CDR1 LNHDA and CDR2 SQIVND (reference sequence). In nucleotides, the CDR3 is TGTGCCAGTAGTAGTCAAGGGACGGATGGGGGGTACGAGCAGTACTTC. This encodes CASSSQGTDGGYEQYF.

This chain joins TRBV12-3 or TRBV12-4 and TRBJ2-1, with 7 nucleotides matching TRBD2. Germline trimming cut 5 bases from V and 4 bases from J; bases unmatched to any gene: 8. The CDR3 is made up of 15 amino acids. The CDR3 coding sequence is TGTGCCAGCAGTCCGCGGCGGGAGCGGTACAATGAGCAGTTCTTC. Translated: CASSPRRERYNEQFF.

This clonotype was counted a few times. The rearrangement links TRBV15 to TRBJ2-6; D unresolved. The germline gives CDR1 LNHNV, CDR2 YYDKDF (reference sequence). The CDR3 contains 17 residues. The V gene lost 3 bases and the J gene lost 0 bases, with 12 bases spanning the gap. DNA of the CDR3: TGTGCCACCAGCAGGAACCATCAAAGCTCTGGGGCCAACGTCCTGACTTTC. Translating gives CATSRNHQSSGANVLTF.

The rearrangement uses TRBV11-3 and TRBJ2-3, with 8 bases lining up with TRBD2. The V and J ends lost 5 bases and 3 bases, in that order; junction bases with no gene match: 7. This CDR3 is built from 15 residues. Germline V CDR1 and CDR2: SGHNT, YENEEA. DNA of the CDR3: TGTGCCAGCAGCCGGGGACTAGGAGGAACAGATACGCAGTATTTT. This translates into CASSRGLGGTDTQYF.

As DNA, the CDR3 is TGTGCCAGCAGTCCGACGAGGGGCGCGAGGAATTCACCCCTCCACTTT. This sequence encodes CASSPTRGARNSPLHF. The chain recombines TRBV27 with TRBJ1-6, with D perhaps matching TRBD1 (5 bases). Germline V gives CDR1 MNHEY, CDR2 SMNVEV (reference sequence). The V end was cut by 5 bases, the J end by 7 bases, with 18 bases between. The CDR3 length is 16 residues.

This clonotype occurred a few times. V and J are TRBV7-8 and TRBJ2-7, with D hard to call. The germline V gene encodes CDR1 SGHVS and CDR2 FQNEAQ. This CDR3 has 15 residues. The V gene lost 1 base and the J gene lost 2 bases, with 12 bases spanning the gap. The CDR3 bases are TGTGCCAGCAGCTTAGGAGTCCACGGACCCTACGAGCAGTACTTC. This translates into CASSLGVHGPYEQYF. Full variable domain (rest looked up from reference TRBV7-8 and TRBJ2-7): GAGVSQSPRYKVAKRGQDVALRCDPISGHVSLFWYQQALGQGPEFLTYFQNEAQLDKSGLPSDRFFAERPEGSVSTLKIQRTQQEDSAVYLCASSLGVHGPYEQYFGPGTRLTVT.

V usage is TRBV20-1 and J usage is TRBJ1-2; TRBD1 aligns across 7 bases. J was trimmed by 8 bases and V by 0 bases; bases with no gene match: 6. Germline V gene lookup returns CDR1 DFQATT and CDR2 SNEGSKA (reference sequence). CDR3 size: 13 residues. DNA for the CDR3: TGCAGTGCTAGAGACCAAAACAGGGGAGGCTACACCTTC. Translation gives CSARDQNRGGYTF.

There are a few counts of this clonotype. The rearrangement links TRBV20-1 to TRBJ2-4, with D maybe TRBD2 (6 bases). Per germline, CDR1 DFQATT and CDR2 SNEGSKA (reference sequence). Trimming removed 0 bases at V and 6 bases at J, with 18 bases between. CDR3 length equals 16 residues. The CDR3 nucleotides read TGCAGTGCTAGAGATGAGGGCGGGGTGGAGGGAAACATTCAGTACTTC. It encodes CSARDEGGVEGNIQYF.

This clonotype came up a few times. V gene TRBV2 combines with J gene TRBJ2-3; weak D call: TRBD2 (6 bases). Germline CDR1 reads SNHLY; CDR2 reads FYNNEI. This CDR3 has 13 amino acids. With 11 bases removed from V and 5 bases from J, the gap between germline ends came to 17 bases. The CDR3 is CARSSGQGDTQYF. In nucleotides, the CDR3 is TGTGCCCGAAGCAGCGGGCAAGGAGATACGCAGTATTTT.

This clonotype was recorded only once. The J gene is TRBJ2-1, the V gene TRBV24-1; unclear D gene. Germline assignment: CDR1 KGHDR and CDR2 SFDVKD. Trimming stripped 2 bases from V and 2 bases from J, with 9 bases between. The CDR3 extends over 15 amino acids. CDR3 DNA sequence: TGTGCCACCAGTGATTCCGGACGGCCCTACAATGAGCAGTTCTTC. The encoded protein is CATSDSGRPYNEQFF.

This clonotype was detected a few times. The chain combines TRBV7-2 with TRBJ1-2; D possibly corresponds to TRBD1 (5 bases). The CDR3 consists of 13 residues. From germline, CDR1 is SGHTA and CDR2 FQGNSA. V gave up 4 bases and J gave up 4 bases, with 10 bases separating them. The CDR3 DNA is TGTGCCAGCAGCTCGGGGCGGAGCTATGGCTACACCTTC. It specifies CASSSGRSYGYTF.

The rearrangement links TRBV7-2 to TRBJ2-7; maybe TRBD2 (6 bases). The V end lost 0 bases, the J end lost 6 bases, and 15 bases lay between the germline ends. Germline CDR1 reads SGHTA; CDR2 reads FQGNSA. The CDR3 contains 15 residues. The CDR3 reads CASSLAGSGVSEQYF. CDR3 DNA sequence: TGTGCCAGCAGCTTAGCCGGGAGTGGAGTTTCCGAGCAGTACTTC.

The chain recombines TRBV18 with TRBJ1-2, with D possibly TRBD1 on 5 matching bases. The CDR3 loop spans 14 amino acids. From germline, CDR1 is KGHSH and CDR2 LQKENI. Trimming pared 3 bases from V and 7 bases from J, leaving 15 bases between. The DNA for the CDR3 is TGTGCCAGCTCACCCGAGGGGCAAGGGTCTGGCTACACCTTC. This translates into CASSPEGQGSGYTF.

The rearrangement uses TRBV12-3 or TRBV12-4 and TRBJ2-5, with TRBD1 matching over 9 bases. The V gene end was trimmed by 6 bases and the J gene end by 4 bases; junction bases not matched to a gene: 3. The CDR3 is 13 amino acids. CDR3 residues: CASSPTGGETQYF. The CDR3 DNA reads TGTGCCAGCAGCCCGACAGGGGGAGAGACCCAGTACTTC.

CDR3 in amino acids: CATSDWGQGGVDTQYF. CDR3 coding DNA: TGTGCCACCAGTGATTGGGGACAGGGGGGTGTCGATACGCAGTATTTT. V is TRBV24-1 and J is TRBJ2-3; the match to TRBD1 covers 11 bases. V was clipped by 2 bases and J by 6 bases; unmatched bases: 6. This CDR3 is built from 16 residues. Germline V gene sequence: CDR1 KGHDR, CDR2 SFDVKD.

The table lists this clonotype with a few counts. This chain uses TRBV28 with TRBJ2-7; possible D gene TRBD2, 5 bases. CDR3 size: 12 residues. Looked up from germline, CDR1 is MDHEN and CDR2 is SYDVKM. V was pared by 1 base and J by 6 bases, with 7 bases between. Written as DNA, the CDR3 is TGTGCCAGCAGTTTATCGGCGGGCGAGCAGTACTTC. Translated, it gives CASSLSAGEQYF.